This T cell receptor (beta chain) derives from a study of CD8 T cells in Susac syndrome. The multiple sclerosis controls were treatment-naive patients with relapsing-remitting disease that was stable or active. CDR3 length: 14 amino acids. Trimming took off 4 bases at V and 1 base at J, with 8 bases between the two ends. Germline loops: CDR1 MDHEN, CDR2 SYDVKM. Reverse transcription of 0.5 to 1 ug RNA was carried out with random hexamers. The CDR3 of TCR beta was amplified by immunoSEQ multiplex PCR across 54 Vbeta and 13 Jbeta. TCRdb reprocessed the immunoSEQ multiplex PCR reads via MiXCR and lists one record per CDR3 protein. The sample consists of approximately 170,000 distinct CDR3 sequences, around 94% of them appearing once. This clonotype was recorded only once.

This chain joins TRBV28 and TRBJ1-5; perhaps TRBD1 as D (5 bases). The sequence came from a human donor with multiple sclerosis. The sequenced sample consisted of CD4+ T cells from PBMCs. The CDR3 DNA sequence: TGTGCCAGCAGTTCTGGGGGGAGCAATCAGCCCCAGCATTTT. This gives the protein CASSSGGSNQPQHF.